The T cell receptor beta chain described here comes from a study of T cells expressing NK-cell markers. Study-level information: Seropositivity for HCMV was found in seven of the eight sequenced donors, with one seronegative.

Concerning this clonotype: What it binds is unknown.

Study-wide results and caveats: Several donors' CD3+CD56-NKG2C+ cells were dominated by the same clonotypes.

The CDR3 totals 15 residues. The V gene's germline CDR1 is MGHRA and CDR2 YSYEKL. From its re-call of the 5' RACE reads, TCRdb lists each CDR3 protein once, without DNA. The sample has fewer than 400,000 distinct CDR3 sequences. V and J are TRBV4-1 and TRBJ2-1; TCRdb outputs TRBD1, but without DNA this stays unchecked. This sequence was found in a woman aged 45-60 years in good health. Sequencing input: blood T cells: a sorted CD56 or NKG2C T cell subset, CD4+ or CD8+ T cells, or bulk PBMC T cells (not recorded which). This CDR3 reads CASSPAGQGGYEQFF.